This T cell receptor beta chain is drawn from a study of control samples from healthy donors and cancer patients. Germline V lookup: CDR1 LNHDA, CDR2 SQIVND (reference sequence). The germline V and J ends were trimmed by 5 bases and 7 bases, with 18 bases remaining between them. This CDR3 comprises 15 residues. The protocol was immunoSEQ multiplex PCR, while the TCRdb copy is restricted to in-frame clones and leaves out a portion. The sample yields around 180,000 clones, 91% seen once. The TCR was taken from a middle-aged woman in good health. Material: blood. This chain joins TRBV19 and TRBJ1-5; a possible D gene is TRBD1 (5 bases). CDR3 sequence: CASSPYVGESQPQHF. The CDR3 coding sequence is TGTGCCAGTAGTCCGTATGTAGGGGAGAGCCAGCCCCAGCATTTT.